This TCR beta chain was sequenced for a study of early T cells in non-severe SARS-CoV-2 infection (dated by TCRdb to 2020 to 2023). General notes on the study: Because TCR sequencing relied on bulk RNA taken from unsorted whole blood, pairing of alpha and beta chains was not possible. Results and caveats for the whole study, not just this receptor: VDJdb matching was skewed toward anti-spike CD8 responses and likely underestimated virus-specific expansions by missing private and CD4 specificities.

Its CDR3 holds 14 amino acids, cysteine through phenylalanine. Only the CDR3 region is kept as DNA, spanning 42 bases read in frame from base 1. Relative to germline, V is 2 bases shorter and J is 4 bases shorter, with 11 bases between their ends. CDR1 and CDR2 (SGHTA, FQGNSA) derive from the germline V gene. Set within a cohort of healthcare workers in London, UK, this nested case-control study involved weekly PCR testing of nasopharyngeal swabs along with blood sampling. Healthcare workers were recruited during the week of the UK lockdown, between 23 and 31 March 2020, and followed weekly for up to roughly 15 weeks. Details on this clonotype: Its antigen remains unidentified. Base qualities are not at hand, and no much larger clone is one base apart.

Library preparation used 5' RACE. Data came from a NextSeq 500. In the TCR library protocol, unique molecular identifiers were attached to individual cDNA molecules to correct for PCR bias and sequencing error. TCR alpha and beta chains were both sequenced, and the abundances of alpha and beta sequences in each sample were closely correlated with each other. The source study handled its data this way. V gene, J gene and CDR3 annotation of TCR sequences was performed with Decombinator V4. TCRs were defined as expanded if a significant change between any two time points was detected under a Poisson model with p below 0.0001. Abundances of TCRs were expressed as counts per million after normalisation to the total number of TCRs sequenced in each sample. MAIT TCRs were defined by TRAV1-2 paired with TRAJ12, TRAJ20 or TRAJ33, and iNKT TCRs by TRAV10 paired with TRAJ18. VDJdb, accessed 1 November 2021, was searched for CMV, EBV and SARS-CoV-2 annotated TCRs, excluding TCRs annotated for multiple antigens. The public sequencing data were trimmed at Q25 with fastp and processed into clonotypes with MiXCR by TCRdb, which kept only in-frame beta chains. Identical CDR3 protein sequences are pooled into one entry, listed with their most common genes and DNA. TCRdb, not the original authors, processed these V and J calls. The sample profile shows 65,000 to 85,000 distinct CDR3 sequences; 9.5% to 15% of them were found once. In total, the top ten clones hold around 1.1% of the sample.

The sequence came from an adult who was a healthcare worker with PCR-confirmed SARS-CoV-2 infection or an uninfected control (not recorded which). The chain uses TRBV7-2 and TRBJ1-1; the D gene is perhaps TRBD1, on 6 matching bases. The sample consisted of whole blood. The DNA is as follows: TGTGCCAGCAGCTTAAACAGGGACGGCACTGAAGCTTTCTTT. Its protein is CASSLNRDGTEAFF.